These T cell receptor beta chains were read from a single sample in a study of post-analysis software for immune sequencing data. TCRdb reprocessed the PCR reads with MiXCR, giving one entry per CDR3 protein. The table has about 620,000 distinct CDR3 sequences, 44% seen once. Sequencing input: blood. The receptors stem from a girl under 18 with multiple sclerosis. The conserved cysteine and the conserved F or W are not part of the CDR3 here. Each record gives: V gene, J gene, CDR3 protein.

V gene: TRBV20-1
J gene: TRBJ2-1
CDR3 protein: SARRPQTSGGLDEQF

V gene: TRBV7-3
J gene: TRBJ1-1
CDR3 protein: ASSLARVNTEAF

V gene: TRBV12-3/TRBV12-4
J gene: TRBJ1-5
CDR3 protein: AIATGGSNQPQH

V gene: TRBV10-3
J gene: TRBJ2-6
CDR3 protein: AISVGGIPSGANVLT

V gene: TRBV12-3/TRBV12-4
J gene: TRBJ2-7
CDR3 protein: ASRGHLGVEQY

V gene: TRBV10-3
J gene: TRBJ1-1
CDR3 protein: AISESGMVVHQAF

V gene: TRBV2
J gene: TRBJ2-7
CDR3 protein: ATPDYRGNEQY

V gene: TRBV9
J gene: TRBJ2-1
CDR3 protein: ASSVAPLRDGQF

V gene: TRBV28
J gene: TRBJ1-5
CDR3 protein: ASSLPRLTGGNQPQH

V gene: TRBV24-1
J gene: TRBJ2-1
CDR3 protein: ATRGPHSYNEQF

V gene: TRBV20-1
J gene: TRBJ2-7
CDR3 protein: SASRVDSAYEQY

V gene: TRBV12-3/TRBV12-4
J gene: TRBJ2-6
CDR3 protein: ASRRGSGANVLT

V gene: TRBV13
J gene: TRBJ2-2
CDR3 protein: ASSLLAGTSRELF

V gene: TRBV5-1
J gene: TRBJ2-5
CDR3 protein: ASSLDTEQY

V gene: TRBV21-1
J gene: TRBJ2-7
CDR3 protein: ASSKEGTARAY

V gene: TRBV2
J gene: TRBJ1-5
CDR3 protein: ASSDRVLNQPQH

V gene: TRBV6-4
J gene: TRBJ1-5
CDR3 protein: ASSDSPGSNQPQH

V gene: TRBV5-1
J gene: TRBJ2-7
CDR3 protein: ASSLTLNYEQY

V gene: TRBV14
J gene: TRBJ2-3
CDR3 protein: ASSSRTSTDTQY

V gene: TRBV3-1
J gene: TRBJ2-4
CDR3 protein: ASSHAGRGNIQY

V gene: TRBV12-3/TRBV12-4
J gene: TRBJ1-2
CDR3 protein: ASRLTGDPNYGYT

V gene: TRBV7-3
J gene: TRBJ2-3
CDR3 protein: ASSLGRYTSTDTQY

V gene: TRBV11-2
J gene: TRBJ2-7
CDR3 protein: ASGTAPGQGYEQY

V gene: TRBV7-9
J gene: TRBJ2-5
CDR3 protein: ASSLVGTSGGQETQY

V gene: TRBV4-1
J gene: TRBJ1-1
CDR3 protein: ASSQGPLNRGGTEAF

V gene: TRBV6-5
J gene: TRBJ2-3
CDR3 protein: ASSYWLPSGRASTDTQY

V gene: TRBV12-3/TRBV12-4
J gene: TRBJ2-3
CDR3 protein: VSSLQGSAYKYTDTQY

V gene: TRBV6-5
J gene: TRBJ2-1
CDR3 protein: ASSYETHNEQF

V gene: TRBV2
J gene: TRBJ2-1
CDR3 protein: ASSLAGGIGEQF

V gene: TRBV6-1
J gene: TRBJ2-3
CDR3 protein: ASRVSGTGTDTQY

V gene: TRBV12-3/TRBV12-4
J gene: TRBJ1-2
CDR3 protein: ASSILWTGFNYGYT

V gene: TRBV6-1
J gene: TRBJ1-1
CDR3 protein: ASSETGLAEAF

V gene: TRBV12-3/TRBV12-4
J gene: TRBJ2-5
CDR3 protein: ASSFAGVLTETQY

V gene: TRBV3-1
J gene: TRBJ2-3
CDR3 protein: ASSQVGGSTDTQY

V gene: TRBV29-1
J gene: TRBJ2-7
CDR3 protein: SVEDRGTSGISYEQY